Listed below are T cell receptor beta chains from one sample, sequenced in a study of T cell responses to AZD1222 COVID-19 vaccine. Here immunoSEQ multiplex PCR was the method, and the copy in TCRdb shows in-frame clones only, minus some. The sample carries approximately 140,000 clones, roughly 89% recorded once. The material sequenced was peripheral blood, taken 28 days after the second AZD1222 dose. All receptors come from an adult who received the AZD1222 COVID-19 vaccine. Each CDR3 is given with its conserved first and last residue. The D gene is left open where the match is weak. Size is omitted from some rows. Given values are once, few, many or a class for expanded clones.

clone_size	v_call	d_call	j_call	cdr3_nt	cdr3_aa
once	TRBV6-5	.	TRBJ2-2	TGTGCCAGCCCCCTCACGAACACCGGGGAGCTGTTTTTT	CASPLTNTGELFF
.	TRBV4-3	TRBD2	TRBJ2-1	TGCGCCAGCAGCCAAGATGGACGGGGGGGCATAGATGAGCAGTTCTTC	CASSQDGRGGIDEQFF
.	TRBV5-6	TRBD2	TRBJ2-1	TGTGCCAGCAGCTTGTATTGGACTAGCGGAACCTCCTACAATGAGCAGTTCTTC	CASSLYWTSGTSYNEQFF
.	TRBV28	TRBD2	TRBJ2-1	TGTGCCAGCACCGACGAAGGACTAGCGGGAAGGCTCAATGAGCAGTTCTTC	CASTDEGLAGRLNEQFF
.	TRBV6-5	.	TRBJ2-1	TGTGCCAGCAGGTCCGGGCCCCACAATGAGCAGTTCTTC	CASRSGPHNEQFF
.	TRBV6-2/TRBV6-3	.	TRBJ2-7	TGTGCCAGCAGTTACTCGGTGGGGCCCTCGTACGAGCAGTACTTC	CASSYSVGPSYEQYF
once	TRBV7-3	.	TRBJ2-1	TGTGCCAGCAGCTTAAATCCAGGATCCCAAGATAATGAGCAGTTCTTC	CASSLNPGSQDNEQFF
.	TRBV5-6	.	TRBJ2-5	TGTGCCAGCAGCCTACCGGGACCCGTTCAAGAGACCCAGTACTTC	CASSLPGPVQETQYF
.	TRBV2	.	TRBJ1-6	TGTGCCAGCAGTGAAGGCGGACCGCGGGACCCACCCCTCCACTTT	CASSEGGPRDPPLHF
.	TRBV3-1/TRBV3-2	TRBD1	TRBJ2-7	TGTGCCAGCAGCCAAGTTTCAGGGGGCGAGCAGTACTTC	CASSQVSGGEQYF
once	TRBV7-3	.	TRBJ2-1	TGTGCCAGCAGCTCGAACGCCCCGGGATTTGTTGAGCAGTTCTTC	CASSSNAPGFVEQFF
.	TRBV7-2	.	TRBJ1-2	TGTGCCAGCAGCCCTCCCCGACAGGTCCGGTCCTATGGCTACACCTTC	CASSPPRQVRSYGYTF
.	TRBV7-8	.	TRBJ2-1	TGTGCCAGCAGCTTAGTAACGCCGAGGGCAGGCGATGAGCAGTTCTTC	CASSLVTPRAGDEQFF
few	TRBV5-5	TRBD1	TRBJ1-4	TGTGCCAGCAGCCCGGACAGGAGTAATGAAAAACTGTTTTTT	CASSPDRSNEKLFF
.	TRBV2	.	TRBJ1-5	TGTGCCAGCAGTGAACTGGGGCAGAATCAGCCCCAGCATTTT	CASSELGQNQPQHF
.	TRBV27	TRBD1	TRBJ1-2	TGTGCCAGCAGGATGGGACAGGGGGCCCGCTACACCTTC	CASRMGQGARYTF
.	TRBV6-1	.	TRBJ1-1	TGTGCCAGCAGTGAACTGGCAGCCCTTGGGGCTTTCTTT	CASSELAALGAFF
.	TRBV4-3	.	TRBJ2-3	TGCGCCAGCAGCCAAGATGGACGGAACGAGGATACGCAGTATTTT	CASSQDGRNEDTQYF
once	TRBV19	.	TRBJ1-5	TGTGCCAGTACCGAAGGGGGGGCCGGCAATCAGCCCCAGCATTTT	CASTEGGAGNQPQHF
.	TRBV9	.	TRBJ2-2	TGTGCCAGCAGCCATGGACTCATGAACACCGGGGAGCTGTTTTTT	CASSHGLMNTGELFF
.	TRBV5-1	.	TRBJ1-1	TGCGCCAGCAGCTTTCAGACAGTGAACACTGAAGCTTTCTTT	CASSFQTVNTEAFF
.	TRBV5-1	.	TRBJ2-1	TGCGCCAGCAGTCGTCGGGACTACAATGAGCAGTTCTTC	CASSRRDYNEQFF
once	TRBV12-1	.	TRBJ1-4	TGTGCCAGCAGCTGCGAAATGGCTAATGAAAAACTGTTTTTT	CASSCEMANEKLFF
once	TRBV5-8	.	TRBJ1-5	TGTGCCAGCAGCCTTAATCAGCCCCAGCATTTT	CASSLNQPQHF
.	TRBV29-1	.	TRBJ1-1	TGCAGCGTTGTCCAGGGGTCAAGCACTGAAGCTTTCTTT	CSVVQGSSTEAFF